What follows are 4 T cell receptor beta chains derived from one specimen sequenced in a study of T-cell memory formation after mild COVID-19. TCRdb re-called the 5' RACE reads through MiXCR, storing one row per CDR3 protein. In the table there are approximately 570,000 distinct CDR3 sequences, 15% to 20% of which are singletons. Source material: PBMCs or a T cell subset sorted from them (not recorded which). Receptor source: an adult woman who had mild COVID-19 (a few samples of this study predate the infection). Cell type and time point are not known.

The chain recombines TRBV6-6 with TRBJ2-1, with 15 bases that match TRBD2. Per the germline V gene, CDR1 is MNHNY and CDR2 is SVGAGI (reference sequence). V lost 0 bases, J lost 8 bases, and 11 bases stayed unmatched. This CDR3 spans 19 amino acids. CDR3 amino acids: CASSYSTGLAGGPVDEQFF. The CDR3 nucleotides read TGTGCCAGCAGTTACTCGACCGGACTAGCGGGGGGGCCTGTTGATGAGCAGTTCTTC.

V and J are TRBV19 and TRBJ2-1; 8 nucleotides align to TRBD2. With V trimmed by 3 bases and J by 3 bases, 10 bases remained unmatched. Germline loops: CDR1 LNHDA, CDR2 SQIVND (reference sequence). This CDR3 has 17 amino acids. The CDR3 bases are TGTGCCAGTAGTATTGGGTCGGGGGGGTTTCTCTACAATGAGCAGTTCTTC. This codes for CASSIGSGGFLYNEQFF.

V is TRBV30 and J is TRBJ2-1, with D possibly called TRBD1 or TRBD2 (5 bases each). The ends were cut back, 3 bases at V and 15 bases at J, with 15 bases in the middle. CDR1 is GTSNPN, CDR2 SVGIG, per germline (reference sequence). This CDR3 spans 11 amino acids. This CDR3 reads CAWRLAGGPFF. The DNA for the CDR3 is TGTGCCTGGAGGCTAGCTGGGGGTCCGTTCTTC.

This clonotype has only a few counts. The rearrangement joins TRBV29-1 to TRBJ2-7; 9 nucleotides match TRBD1. This CDR3 spans 12 amino acids. The germline CDR1 and CDR2 sequences are SQVTM and ANQGSEA. The V gene end was trimmed by 6 bases and the J gene end by 5 bases; junction bases not matched to a gene: 5. The CDR3 DNA sequence: TGCAGCGTCGGGACAGGGTGGGACGAGCAGTACTTC. Translation gives CSVGTGWDEQYF.